This passage covers 18 T cell receptor beta chains from one sample sequenced in a study of T cell clonality in common variable immunodeficiency. TCRdb's copy holds only in-frame clones and misses some; the assay was immunoSEQ multiplex PCR. Singletons are absent from the sample, which has around 45,000 clones. The sequencing sample was made of peripheral blood mononuclear cells. All receptors come from a person between 18 and 75 years old in good health.

This clone showed up many times. The observed sequence ends 3 residues before the CDR3 terminus, with the missing tail filled in from the germline J gene. The chain is built from TRBV20-1 and TRBJ2-4; D might be TRBD2 (6 bases). The CDR3 is made up of 15 amino acids. V lost 1 base, J lost 4 bases, and 14 bases lay in between. Germline assignment: CDR1 DFQATT and CDR2 SNEGSKA (reference sequence). Incomplete CDR3 DNA: TGCAGTGCTAGAGCTCCCAGTGCGGGAAAAAACATT. Its translation: CSARAPSAGKNI. The CDR3, in full, reads CSARAPSAGKNIQYF.

This clone was detected many times. The read falls 3 residues short of the CDR3 end, and the missing part is taken from the germline J gene. This chain connects TRBV18 to TRBJ2-7; D is ambiguous. The CDR3 sequence is 14 residues long. V dropped 2 bases and J dropped 6 bases, with 14 bases sitting between them. Per germline, CDR1 KGHSH and CDR2 LQKENI. CDR3 region: CASSPLTPLGEQYF. The part of the CDR3 DNA that was read is TGTGCCAGCTCACCATTGACTCCGCTGGGCGAG.

This clone was detected many times. The read comes to an end 3 residues before the CDR3 does, leaving the germline J gene to fill in the end. The chain carries TRBV12-3 or TRBV12-4 and TRBJ1-1; 7 bases match TRBD1. The J segment lost 0 bases and the V segment lost 6 bases, leaving 7 bases of the junction unmatched. The CDR3 consists of 15 residues. CDR3 loop: CASRRGGTVNTEAFF. The CDR3 DNA, read in part, is TGTGCCAGCAGGAGGGGAGGGACAGTGAACACTGAA.

Details on this clone: The observed sequence ends 3 residues before the CDR3 terminus, with the missing tail filled in from the germline J gene. The rearrangement uses TRBV7-8 and TRBJ2-1, with 14 bases fitting TRBD2. The CDR3 is 17 residues long. Per germline, CDR1 SGHVS and CDR2 FQNEAQ. V shed 5 bases and J 5 bases; nucleotides not matched to a gene: 8. The sequenced CDR3 bases are TGTGCCAGCAGCCTTGGACTAGCGGGGGGCGGGGACAATGAG. Protein: CASSLGLAGGGDNE. The whole CDR3 sequence reads CASSLGLAGGGDNEQFF.

This clone has ten or more counts. The observed sequence ends 3 residues before the CDR3 terminus, with the missing tail filled in from the germline J gene. The chain is built from TRBV5-1 and TRBJ2-1; the match to TRBD2 covers 14 bases. The CDR3 is 15 residues long. CDR1 is SGHRS, CDR2 YFSETQ, per germline. The ends lost 3 bases at V and 8 bases at J; junction bases unmatched: 4. CDR3 region: CASSSRTSGGHEQFF. Incomplete CDR3 DNA: TGCGCCAGCAGCTCCCGGACTAGCGGGGGGCATGAG. Full variable domain (outside the CDR3, taken from reference TRBV5-1 and TRBJ2-1): KAGVTQTPRYLIKTRGQQVTLSCSPISGHRSVSWYQQTPGQGLQFLFEYFSETQRNKGNFPGRFSGRQFSNSRSEMNVSTLELGDSALYLCASSSRTSGGHEQFFGPGTRLTVL.

Note on this clone: The read falls 3 residues short of the CDR3 end, and the missing part is taken from the germline J gene. The chain has TRBV27 and TRBJ2-7, with 11 bases identical to TRBD2. Germline CDR1 reads MNHEY; CDR2 reads SMNVEV (reference sequence). Germline trimming cut 4 bases from V and 1 base from J; bases unmatched to any gene: 3. This CDR3 contains 15 residues. The sequenced part of the CDR3 DNA is TGTGCCAGCAGTTGGGGACTAGCGGCGTCCTACGAG. Residues: CASSWGLAASYE. Given in full, the CDR3 is CASSWGLAASYEQYF.

As for this clone: The read ends 3 residues shy of where the CDR3 ends; the end is completed using the germline J gene. The chain links TRBV2 to TRBJ1-5, with D unresolved. Germline V lookup: CDR1 SNHLY, CDR2 FYNNEI. Trimming removed 8 bases from V and 3 bases from J, with 11 bases in between. This CDR3 is built from 13 residues. The CDR3 loop is CASGPENNQPQHF. The covered CDR3 bases are TGTGCCAGCGGCCCCGAGAACAATCAGCCC.

This clone was found many times. Read sequence stops 3 residues before the CDR3 end, and the germline J gene provides the missing end. V is TRBV4-1 and J is TRBJ1-6; maybe TRBD1 (5 bases). The CDR3 is made up of 13 amino acids. CDR1 and CDR2 (germline): MGHRA, YSYEKL. V dropped 7 bases and J dropped 7 bases, with 11 bases sitting between them. The CDR3 here is CASTGQGNSPLHF. The sequenced CDR3 bases are TGCGCCAGCACCGGACAAGGAAATTCACCC.

This clone was observed many times. The sequenced fragment ends 3 residues before the CDR3 boundary, so the rest is inferred from the germline J gene. The J gene is TRBJ2-1, the V gene TRBV19, with D perhaps matching TRBD1 (6 bases). The germline gives CDR1 LNHDA, CDR2 SQIVND (reference sequence). The CDR3 covers 13 residues. Trimming pared 3 bases from V and 6 bases from J, leaving 9 bases between. The CDR3 loop reads CASSITGINEQFF. Incomplete CDR3 DNA: TGTGCCAGTAGTATTACAGGGATCAATGAG. The full variable domain, rest sourced from reference TRBV19 and TRBJ2-1, is DGGITQSPKYLFRKEGQNVTLSCEQNLNHDAMYWYRQDPGQGLRLIYYSQIVNDFQKGDIAEGYSVSREKKESFPLTVTSAQKNPTAFYLCASSITGINEQFFGPGTRLTVL.

This clone was detected many times. The read comes to an end 3 residues before the CDR3 does, leaving the germline J gene to fill in the end. The genes are TRBV10-3 and TRBJ1-1; 9 nucleotides line up with TRBD1. Germline CDR1 is ENHRY and CDR2 is SYGVKD. CDR3 length: 13 amino acids. V gave up 10 bases and J gave up 2 bases; unmatched junction bases: 5. Here the CDR3 reads CANRDRDNTEAFF. Partial CDR3 DNA: TGTGCCAACCGGGACAGGGATAACACTGAA.

This clone has a handful of counts. The CDR3 is cut off 3 residues early in the read; its end comes from the germline J gene. J is TRBJ1-2 and V is TRBV11-2, with 11 bases identical to TRBD1. Germline loops: CDR1 SGHAT, CDR2 FQNNGV. This CDR3 comprises 13 residues. Incomplete CDR3 DNA: TGTGCCAGCAGCTCGGACAGGGGGCACGGC. It is translated as CASSSDRGHG. The entire CDR3 protein reads CASSSDRGHGYTF.

This clone was seen repeatedly, ten times or more. The read comes to an end 3 residues before the CDR3 does, leaving the germline J gene to fill in the end. The J gene is TRBJ2-2, the V gene TRBV29-1; possible D gene TRBD2, 6 bases. This CDR3 is built from 14 residues. Germline V gene sequence: CDR1 SQVTM, CDR2 ANQGSEA. The sequenced part of the CDR3 DNA is TGCAGCGTGGACTACGGCCTAGGGTATGAAAAG. Its translation: CSVDYGLGYEK. The CDR3 in full is CSVDYGLGYEKLFF.

In this sample, this clone turned up many times. The read halts 3 residues ahead of the CDR3 end, with the missing end drawn from the germline J gene. The chain couples TRBV5-4 to TRBJ2-7; TRBD1 matches at 7 bases. The CDR3 length is 16 residues. Germline CDR1 SGHNT, CDR2 YYREEE (reference sequence). Trimming at V came to 0 bases and at J to 1 base, leaving 7 bases not matched to a gene. The CDR3 sequence is CASSLGADRSSYEQYF. CDR3 bases read: TGTGCCAGCAGCTTGGGAGCGGACAGGTCATCCTACGAG.

The table lists this clone with many counts. The read falls 3 residues short of the CDR3 end, and the missing part is taken from the germline J gene. This chain joins TRBV11-2 and TRBJ2-2, with D possibly TRBD2 on 5 matching bases. The length of the CDR3 is 14 residues. V shed 5 bases and J shed 10 bases, with 17 bases lying between them. Germline V gene lookup returns CDR1 SGHAT and CDR2 FQNNGV. The CDR3 DNA, read in part, is TGTGCCAGCAGCCCCTCCGAGGGTCTCCCGGAG. Its translation is CASSPSEGLPE. The entire CDR3 is CASSPSEGLPELFF.

On this clone itself: The read terminates 3 residues before the CDR3 end, so the remaining end is supplied by the germline J gene. This rearrangement joins TRBV13 to TRBJ2-7, with 7 bases fitting TRBD1. The germline V gene encodes CDR1 PRHDT and CDR2 FYEKMQ (reference sequence). This CDR3 has 13 amino acids. Unmatched junction bases numbered 6, after V lost 5 bases and J lost 5 bases. Partial CDR3 DNA: TGTGCCAGCAGCCTGGGGACAGACCACGAG. It translates to CASSLGTDHE. The full CDR3 reads CASSLGTDHEQYF.

At least ten counts were recorded for this clone. Coverage ceases 3 residues before the CDR3 finishes, and the germline J gene fills in the end. V is TRBV20-1 and J is TRBJ1-5, with D tentatively TRBD1 (5 bases). Germline V gene data show CDR1 as DFQATT and CDR2 as SNEGSKA (reference sequence). V was pared by 5 bases and J by 6 bases, with 14 bases between. The CDR3 extends over 13 amino acids. CDR3 DNA (partial): TGCAGTGCTGATCCCCCAGGGAGTCAGCCC. It codes for CSADPPGSQP. The entire CDR3 sequence reads CSADPPGSQPQHF.

In its sample, this clone was seen a few times. The CDR3 end lies 3 residues beyond the end of the read and is filled in from the germline J gene. The chain couples TRBV18 to TRBJ1-1; D may be TRBD1 (6 bases). The CDR3 sequence is 15 residues long. Between the trimmed V and J ends, which lost 3 bases and 1 base, there was a span of 12 bases. Germline V CDR1 and CDR2: KGHSH, LQKENI. The CDR3 DNA, read in part, is TGTGCCAGCTCACCTGCACAGGGATGGAACACTGAA. Protein sequence: CASSPAQGWNTE. From start to end, the CDR3 is CASSPAQGWNTEAFF.

There are many counts of this clone. The CDR3 end is not reached by the read, which stops 3 residues before it; the germline J gene fills it in. The J gene is TRBJ2-5, the V gene TRBV20-1, with 12 positions matching TRBD2. Germline loops: CDR1 DFQATT, CDR2 SNEGSKA (reference sequence). J lost 5 bases, V lost 1 base, and 8 bases had no gene match. This CDR3 spans 16 amino acids. The CDR3 bases that were read are TGCAGTGCTAGAGGGGCTAGCGGGGGGGCTCGTGAGACC. Its translation: CSARGASGGARET. The CDR3, in full, reads CSARGASGGARETQYF.